This is a list of T cell receptor beta chains from one sample in a study of T cells in Graves' hyperthyroidism and ophthalmopathy. TCRdb itself ran the multiplex PCR reads through MiXCR, one entry per CDR3 protein. The data contain 96,000 or so distinct CDR3 sequences, approximately 56% of them seen just once; the ten biggest clones take up 27%. Sequences were obtained from blood. The receptors were gathered from a woman between 40 and 55 years old with Graves' hyperthyroidism. Each CDR3 is given with its conserved first and last residue. Fields, in order: clone size, J gene, D gene, CDR3 length, V gene, CDR3 protein, CDR3 DNA. The D gene is left open where the match is weak. A clone size is listed for some rows: how often the clone was seen (once, few, many), or a class if it is expanded.

size: many
J: TRBJ1-1
D: NA
length: 15
V: TRBV7-8
CDR3: CASSFGYKGNTEAFF
DNA: TGTGCCAGCAGCTTCGGATATAAGGGGAACACTGAAGCTTTCTTT

size: NA
J: TRBJ1-2
D: TRBD1
length: 16
V: TRBV7-2
CDR3: CASSRTQGGPYYGYTF
DNA: TGTGCCAGCAGCAGAACGCAGGGGGGGCCCTACTATGGCTACACCTTC

size: many
J: TRBJ2-2
D: TRBD1
length: 14
V: TRBV5-6
CDR3: CASSWDRGTGELFF
DNA: TGTGCCAGCAGCTGGGACAGGGGAACCGGGGAGCTGTTTTTT

size: many
J: TRBJ1-1
D: NA
length: 13
V: TRBV19
CDR3: CASRKGRGTEAFF
DNA: TGTGCCAGTAGGAAAGGGAGGGGCACTGAAGCTTTCTTT

size: many
J: TRBJ2-7
D: NA
length: 12
V: TRBV7-2
CDR3: CASSSRVYEQYF
DNA: TGTGCCAGCAGCTCGCGGGTTTACGAGCAGTACTTC

size: NA
J: TRBJ2-5
D: NA
length: 12
V: TRBV7-2
CDR3: CASSRSEKTQYF
DNA: TGTGCCAGCAGCCGAAGTGAAAAGACCCAGTACTTC

size: many
J: TRBJ2-3
D: NA
length: 15
V: TRBV7-3
CDR3: CASSLTGVLTDTQYF
DNA: TGTGCCAGCAGCTTAACAGGGGTCCTCACAGATACGCAGTATTTT

size: NA
J: TRBJ1-3
D: NA
length: 16
V: TRBV6-5
CDR3: CASSYGGPSSGNTIYF
DNA: TGTGCCAGCAGTTACGGGGGACCAAGCTCTGGAAACACCATATATTTT

size: NA
J: TRBJ1-4
D: TRBD1
length: 15
V: TRBV29-1
CDR3: CSVLGTGGTNEKLFF
DNA: TGCAGCGTTCTCGGGACAGGGGGCACTAATGAAAAACTGTTTTTT

size: many
J: TRBJ1-2
D: NA
length: 14
V: TRBV10-3
CDR3: CAISGLRGLDGYTF
DNA: TGTGCCATCAGTGGACTCAGGGGTCTGGATGGCTACACCTTC

size: NA
J: TRBJ2-5
D: TRBD1
length: 17
V: TRBV5-1
CDR3: CASSLVRTGVLLETQYF
DNA: TGCGCCAGCAGCTTGGTTCGGACAGGGGTGTTATTGGAGACCCAGTACTTC

size: many
J: TRBJ2-7
D: NA
length: 14
V: TRBV10-2
CDR3: CASRPGLLSYEQYF
DNA: TGCGCCAGCAGACCGGGACTCCTCTCCTACGAGCAGTACTTC

size: NA
J: TRBJ2-7
D: TRBD2
length: 15
V: TRBV5-1
CDR3: CASSLGGGRKYEQYF
DNA: TGCGCCAGCAGCTTGGGGGGCGGGAGAAAGTACGAGCAGTACTTC

size: NA
J: TRBJ2-5
D: NA
length: 14
V: TRBV29-1
CDR3: CSGRTGRVRETQYF
DNA: TGCAGCGGTAGGACAGGGAGGGTGAGAGAGACCCAGTACTTC

size: NA
J: TRBJ1-1
D: TRBD1
length: 16
V: TRBV10-3
CDR3: CAISPFGTGMNTEAFF
DNA: TGTGCCATCAGTCCATTCGGGACAGGGATGAACACTGAAGCTTTCTTT

size: NA
J: TRBJ1-6
D: NA
length: 15
V: TRBV30
CDR3: CAWISGGSYNSPLHF
DNA: TGTGCCTGGATTTCCGGGGGCTCCTATAATTCACCCCTCCACTTT

size: NA
J: TRBJ1-1
D: NA
length: 16
V: TRBV6-5
CDR3: CAGSYSGAEGNTEAFF
DNA: TGTGCCGGCAGTTACTCGGGGGCTGAGGGGAACACTGAAGCTTTCTTT

size: NA
J: TRBJ2-2
D: NA
length: 22
V: TRBV15
CDR3: CATSRDRDYEQYFGPGTGELFF
DNA: NA

size: many
J: TRBJ1-2
D: NA
length: 16
V: TRBV7-2
CDR3: CASSWSLRTTNYGYTF
DNA: TGTGCCAGCAGCTGGAGCCTCCGGACGACTAACTATGGCTACACCTTC

size: NA
J: TRBJ2-7
D: TRBD2
length: 15
V: TRBV7-7
CDR3: CASSSAGTHSGELYF
DNA: TGTGCCAGCAGCTCTGCCGGGACCCACAGCGGGGAGCTGTACTTC

size: many
J: TRBJ2-7
D: NA
length: 15
V: TRBV9
CDR3: CASSPWDDGYYEQYF
DNA: TGTGCCAGCAGCCCCTGGGACGACGGATACTACGAGCAGTACTTC

size: NA
J: TRBJ2-5
D: NA
length: 14
V: TRBV7-2
CDR3: CASSQGKYQETQYF
DNA: TGTGCCAGCAGCCAGGGGAAGTACCAAGAGACCCAGTACTTT

size: NA
J: TRBJ2-1
D: TRBD2
length: 15
V: TRBV7-2
CDR3: CASSRGLAAYNEQFF
DNA: TGTGCCAGCAGTCGCGGACTAGCGGCCTACAATGAGCAGTTCTTC

size: NA
J: TRBJ2-5
D: NA
length: 16
V: TRBV9
CDR3: CASSLGDRDQWETQYF
DNA: TGTGCCAGCAGCTTAGGGGACCGGGACCAGTGGGAGACCCAGTACTTC

size: many
J: TRBJ2-7
D: NA
length: 15
V: TRBV7-2
CDR3: CASSTRGLPPYEQYF
DNA: TGTGCCAGCAGCACGAGGGGCCTTCCTCCCTACGAGCAGTACTTC

size: NA
J: TRBJ2-7
D: TRBD2
length: 13
V: TRBV7-9
CDR3: CASSPTSGYEQYF
DNA: TGTGCCAGCAGCCCGACTAGCGGGTACGAGCAGTACTTC

size: many
J: TRBJ2-7
D: NA
length: 14
V: TRBV7-2
CDR3: CASSFRQVSYEQYF
DNA: TGTGCCAGCAGCTTCCGCCAGGTCTCCTACGAGCAGTACTTC

size: many
J: TRBJ2-7
D: TRBD2
length: 15
V: TRBV5-1
CDR3: CASSSLSGMGYEQYF
DNA: TGCGCCAGCAGTTCCTTGAGCGGGATGGGCTACGAGCAGTACTTC

size: NA
J: TRBJ2-2
D: TRBD2
length: 17
V: TRBV7-9
CDR3: CASSFIASGRATGELFF
DNA: TGTGCCAGCAGCTTTATCGCTAGCGGGAGGGCCACCGGGGAGCTGTTTTTT